This T cell receptor beta chain was identified during a study of T cells in Graves' hyperthyroidism and ophthalmopathy (dated by TCRdb to 2018 to 2020). Study-level background: Peripheral blood was collected at initial diagnosis, before any treatment. An independent validation cohort of under 20 hyperthyroidism patients and about 15 patients who later progressed to ophthalmopathy tested prospective prediction of ophthalmopathy. TCR V-J signatures able to tell the groups apart were searched for in a discovery cohort of around 95 patients, of whom more than 40 had Graves' ophthalmopathy and roughly 57 had stable Graves' hyperthyroidism. Once sampling was done, hyperthyroidism patients were given methimazole at a starting dose of 30 mg daily, whereas ophthalmopathy patients were given high-dose intravenous methylprednisolone. In over five Graves' hyperthyroidism patients, the study also compared T-cell repertoires from thyroid tissue with T-cell repertoires from blood. TCR Vbeta CDR3 sequencing of 135 peripheral blood samples (fewer than 45 ophthalmopathy, 70 to 85 hyperthyroidism and around 17 progressor patients) is reported in the paper. The roughly 100 discovery patients were randomly split 7:3 into training and test sets. The study at large found these results: Sample size was not statistically predetermined, and investigators were not blinded to group allocation. Ophthalmopathy was separated from stable hyperthyroidism by a 13 V-J signature model, with just over 85% sensitivity and 81% to 83% specificity obtained in cross-validation and 80%/75% obtained in testing. Most expanded thyroid clonotypes (frequency above 0.001) were also detected in blood, a finding suggesting that blood repertoires may reflect thyroid immune responses. During validation, the model predicted progression to ophthalmopathy a median of approximately 6 months ahead of onset, with around 71% sensitivity and 72.22% specificity.

TCR beta CDR3 regions were amplified from RNA transcripts. For the first round of RT-PCR on the TCR CDR3, the HTBI primer set was used together with the Qiagen OneStep RT-PCR kit. Libraries were constructed in a second round of multiplex PCR, after which size selection and purification were carried out. Sequencing of the libraries was done on an Illumina HiSeq2000 using paired-end 100 bp reads. As for the original processing: SOAPnuke was used to process the raw data, throwing out any read that contained adapters or uncalled bases, had a mean Phred below 15, or lacked an exact constant-primer or identifier match. COPE v1.2.5 was used to merge high-quality paired reads, and clonotypes were defined as unique nucleotide sequences. MiTCR v1.1 was used to align the clonotypes against IMGT TRBV, TRBD and TRBJ reference segments. Analysis was restricted to V-J combinations with a frequency above 0.0001, which covered 99% to 99.2% of repertoires. A TCS score was defined as the ratio of F50 (clonal expansion) to E x V (chaos), with BLOSUM62-based TCRdist applied between CDR3 peptides within each V-J. Welch's t-statistics and random forest reduced approximately 520 V-J features to 10 to 15, which were used in a naive Bayes classifier (R e1071). In-frame beta chains were kept once TCRdb had trimmed the public reads at Q25 with fastp and called clones with MiXCR. Every CDR3 protein is listed once, alongside the most common genes and DNA of its rows. TCRdb, not the authors, supplied the V and J calls. The sample includes under 700,000 distinct CDR3 sequences, with 15% to 20% observed a single time. About 20% of the sample is taken by the ten largest.

Via the germline V gene, CDR1 is SGHAT and CDR2 FQNNGV. V was cut back by 6 bases and J by 6 bases, leaving a gap of 9 bases between them. Counted from cysteine to phenylalanine, this CDR3 has 12 amino acids. Kept here is only the CDR3 DNA, which spans 36 bases and is read in frame from base 1. Graves' hyperthyroidism was defined as stable when no progression to ophthalmopathy occurred over 18 months of follow-up. The hyperthyroidism patients were between 18 and 65 years old and newly diagnosed, with a disease duration of less than 2 months. Any patient with an uncontrolled infection, another autoimmune disease, pregnancy or lactation was excluded. Clinical symptoms, serum thyroxine and TRAb, thyroid ultrasound, and orbital computed tomography formed the basis for the diagnoses. PBMCs were separated from roughly 10 ml of fresh peripheral blood using Ficoll-Paque density gradient centrifugation. Total RNA was extracted with Trizol reagent, and quality was checked on an Agilent 2100 Bioanalyzer.

This clonotype was found many times. The antigen this receptor binds is unknown. Base qualities were left out, and no much larger clone turns up one base away. The clonotype originates from a woman aged 18-29 years with Graves' hyperthyroidism. The chain employs TRBV11-2 and TRBJ2-1; no confident D gene assignment can be made. The sequencing sample was made of blood. The nucleotides are TGTGCCAGCAGTCAGGAGCTCAATGAGCAGTTCTTC. Its protein is CASSQELNEQFF.